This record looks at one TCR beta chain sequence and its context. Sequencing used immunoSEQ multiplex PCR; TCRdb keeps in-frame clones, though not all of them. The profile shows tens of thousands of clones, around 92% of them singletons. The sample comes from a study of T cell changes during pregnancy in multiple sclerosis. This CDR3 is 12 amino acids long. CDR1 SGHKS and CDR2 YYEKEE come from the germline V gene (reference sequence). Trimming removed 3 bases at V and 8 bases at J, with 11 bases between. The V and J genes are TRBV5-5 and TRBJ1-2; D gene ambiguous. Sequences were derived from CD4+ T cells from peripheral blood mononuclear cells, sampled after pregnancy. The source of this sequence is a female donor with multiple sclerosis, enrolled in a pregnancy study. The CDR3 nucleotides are TGTGCCAGCAGCTATGGTGTCGGGGGCTACACCTTC. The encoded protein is CASSYGVGGYTF.